The present entry profiles one T cell receptor (beta chain) with its context. The table came from immunoSEQ multiplex PCR; TCRdb's copy has only in-frame clones and leaves some out. In the table there are fewer than 90,000 clones, around nine tenths of which are singletons. These data originate in a study of T cell responses to AZD1222 COVID-19 vaccine. The germline gives CDR1 MRHNA, CDR2 SNTAGT. The CDR3 loop spans 15 amino acids. V was pared by 2 bases and J by 4 bases, with 4 bases of the junction left unmatched. This chain connects TRBV6-4 to TRBJ2-3; TRBD2 aligns across 9 bases. This receptor was taken from an adult who received the AZD1222 COVID-19 vaccine. The sample here was peripheral blood, taken 28 days after the second AZD1222 dose. Here the CDR3 DNA reads TGTGCCAGCAGTGACCATGCGGGAGGGTCAGATACGCAGTATTTT. Protein: CASSDHAGGSDTQYF.